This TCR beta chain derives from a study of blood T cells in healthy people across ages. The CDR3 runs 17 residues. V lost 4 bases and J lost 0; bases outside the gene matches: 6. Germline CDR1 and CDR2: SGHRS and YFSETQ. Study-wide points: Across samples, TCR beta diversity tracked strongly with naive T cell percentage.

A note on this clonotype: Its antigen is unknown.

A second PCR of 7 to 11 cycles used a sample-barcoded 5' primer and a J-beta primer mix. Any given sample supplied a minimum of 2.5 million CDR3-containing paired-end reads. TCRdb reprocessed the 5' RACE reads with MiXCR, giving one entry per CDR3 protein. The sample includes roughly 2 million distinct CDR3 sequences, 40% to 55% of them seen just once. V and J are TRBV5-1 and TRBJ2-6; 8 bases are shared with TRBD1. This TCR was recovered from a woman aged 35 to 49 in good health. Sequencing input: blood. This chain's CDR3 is CASSAGTGFSGANVLTF. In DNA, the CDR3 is TGCGCCAGCAGCGCCGGGACAGGATTCTCTGGGGCCAACGTCCTGACTTTC.